The subject of this entry is one T cell receptor (beta chain). Its antigen is not known. Clones were read by immunoSEQ multiplex PCR, and TCRdb kept only the in-frame ones, dropping some. Of 55,000 to 80,000 clones in the sample, 98% were seen once. The CDR3 spans 15 residues. Germline V gene lookup returns CDR1 SGHAT and CDR2 FQNNGV. V trimming: 4 bases; J trimming: 4 bases; junction bases outside the gene matches: 4. The data belong to a study of Tregs in tolerant kidney transplant recipients. The study, taken as a whole, reports: In tolerant patients, donor-specific Tregs outgrew total Tregs, suggesting antigen-driven expansion.

The sample in question was Tregs from blood, obtained before the transplant. This receptor was taken from a human donor who received a combined kidney and bone marrow transplant. This chain uses TRBV11-2 with TRBJ1-3; 10 nucleotides match TRBD1. In DNA form, the CDR3 reads TGTGCCAGCAGCTGGGGACAGGGGTGGGGAAACACCATATATTTT. It translates to CASSWGQGWGNTIYF.